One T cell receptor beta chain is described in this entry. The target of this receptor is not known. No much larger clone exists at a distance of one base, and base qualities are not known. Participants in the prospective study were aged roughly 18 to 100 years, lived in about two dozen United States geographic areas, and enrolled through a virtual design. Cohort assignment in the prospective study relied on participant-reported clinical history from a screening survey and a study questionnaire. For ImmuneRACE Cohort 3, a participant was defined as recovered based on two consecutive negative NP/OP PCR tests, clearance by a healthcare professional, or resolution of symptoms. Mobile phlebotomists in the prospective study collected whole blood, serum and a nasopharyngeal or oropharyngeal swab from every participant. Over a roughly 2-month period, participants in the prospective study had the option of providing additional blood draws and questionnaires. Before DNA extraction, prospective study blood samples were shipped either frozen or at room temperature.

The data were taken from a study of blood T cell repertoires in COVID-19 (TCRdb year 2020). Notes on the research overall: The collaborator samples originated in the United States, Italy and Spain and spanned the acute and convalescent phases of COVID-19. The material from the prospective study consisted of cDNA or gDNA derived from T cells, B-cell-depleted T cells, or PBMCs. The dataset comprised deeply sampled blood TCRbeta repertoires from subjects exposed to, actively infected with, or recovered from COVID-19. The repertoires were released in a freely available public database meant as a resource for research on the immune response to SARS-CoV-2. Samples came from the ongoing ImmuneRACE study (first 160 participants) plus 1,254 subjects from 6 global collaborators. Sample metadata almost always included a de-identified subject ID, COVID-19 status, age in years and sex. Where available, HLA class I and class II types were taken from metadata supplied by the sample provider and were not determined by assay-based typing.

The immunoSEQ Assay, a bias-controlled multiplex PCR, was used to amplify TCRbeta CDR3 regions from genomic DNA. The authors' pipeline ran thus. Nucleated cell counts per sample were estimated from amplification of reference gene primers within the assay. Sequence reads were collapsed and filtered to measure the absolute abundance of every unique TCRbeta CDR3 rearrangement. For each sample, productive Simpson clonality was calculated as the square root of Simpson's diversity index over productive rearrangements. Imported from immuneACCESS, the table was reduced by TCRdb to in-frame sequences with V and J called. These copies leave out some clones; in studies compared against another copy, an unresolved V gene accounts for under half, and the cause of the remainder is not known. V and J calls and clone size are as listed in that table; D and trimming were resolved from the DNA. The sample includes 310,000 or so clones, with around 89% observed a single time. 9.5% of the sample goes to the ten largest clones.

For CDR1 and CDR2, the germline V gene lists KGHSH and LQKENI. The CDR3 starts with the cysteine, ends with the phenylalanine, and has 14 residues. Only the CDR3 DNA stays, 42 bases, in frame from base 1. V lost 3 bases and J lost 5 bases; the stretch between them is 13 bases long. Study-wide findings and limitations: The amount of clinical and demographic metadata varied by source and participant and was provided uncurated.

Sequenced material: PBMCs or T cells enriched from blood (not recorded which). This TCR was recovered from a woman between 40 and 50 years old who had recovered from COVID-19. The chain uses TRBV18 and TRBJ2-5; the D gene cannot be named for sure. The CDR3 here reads CASSPIGSTETQYF. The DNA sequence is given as TGTGCCAGCTCACCGATCGGTTCTACGGAGACCCAGTACTTC.